These 26 T cell receptor beta chains were sequenced from one sample in a study of shared clonotypes between healthy human individuals. In the naive CD8 group, cells lacked CD45RO and were positively selected for CCR7, so terminally differentiated effector memory CD45RA+ cells were left out. The assay was immunoSEQ multiplex PCR, and TCRdb's table has in-frame clones only and misses some. The sample carries roughly 2,000,000 clones, roughly 95% recorded once. Material: naive CD8+ T cells sorted from blood. Receptor source: a young man in good health.

The rearrangement joins TRBV7-4 to TRBJ1-5, with a possible D match to TRBD1 (6 bases). The CDR3 is 15 residues long. CDR1 is SGHVT and CDR2 is SQSDAQ in the germline V gene. Trimming stripped 1 base from V and 1 base from J, with 8 bases between. CDR3 sequence: CASSLVGGSNQPQHF. Written as DNA, the CDR3 is TGTGCCAGCAGCTTAGTAGGGGGGAGCAATCAGCCCCAGCATTTT.

The chain has TRBV28 and TRBJ2-7; TRBD2 agrees at 11 bases. Germline CDR1 reads MDHEN; CDR2 reads SYDVKM. There are 16 residues in the CDR3. The trim removed 3 bases at V and 4 bases at J, leaving 8 bases unmatched. CDR3 in DNA: TGTGCCAGCAGTTTCTCGGAAATAGCGGGGGGGTACGAGCAGTACTTC. Translating it yields CASSFSEIAGGYEQYF.

This clone was detected only once. The CDR3 sequence: CASSWSQGAFSYEQYF. In DNA, the CDR3 is TGTGCCAGCAGTTGGAGTCAGGGGGCTTTCTCCTACGAGCAGTACTTC. The chain employs TRBV6-5 and TRBJ2-7, with 8 positions matching TRBD1. The CDR3 runs to 16 residues. With V trimmed by 4 bases and J by 0 bases, 8 bases remained unmatched. Germline CDR1 and CDR2: MNHEY and SVGAGI.

CDR3 sequence reads: CASSRSAGLRVPEAFF. The CDR3 DNA follows: TGTGCCAGCAGCCGGTCAGCCGGGTTGCGGGTCCCTGAAGCTTTCTTT. The genes are TRBV7-2 and TRBJ1-1; no reliable D call. CDR3 length: 16 amino acids. V lost 5 bases, J lost 6 bases, and 22 bases lay in between. From germline, CDR1 is SGHTA and CDR2 FQGNSA. Supplemented by reference TRBV7-2 and TRBJ1-1, the full variable domain reads GAGVSQSPSNKVTEKGKDVELRCDPISGHTALYWYRQSLGQGLEFLIYFQGNSAPDKSGLPSDRFSAERTGGSVSTLTIQRTQQEDSAVYLCASSRSAGLRVPEAFFGQGTRLTVV.

The chain recombines TRBV7-6 with TRBJ2-1; no definite D call. The CDR3 sequence is 16 residues long. V was trimmed by 3 bases and J by 3 bases, leaving 15 bases between them. The germline CDR1 and CDR2 sequences are SGHVS and FNYEAQ. CDR3 region: CASSFSRAALYNEQFF. The CDR3 region has the DNA TGTGCCAGCAGCTTTAGTAGGGCAGCCCTCTACAATGAGCAGTTCTTC.

The gene calls are TRBV6-6 and TRBJ2-7; D might be TRBD2 (6 bases). CDR1 MNHNY and CDR2 SVGAGI come from the germline V gene (reference sequence). The germline V and J ends were trimmed by 4 bases and 2 bases, with 15 bases remaining between them. CDR3 length equals 15 residues. The CDR3 DNA reads as TGTGCCAGCAGTTCCAACCCCGGGGGTGCCTACGAGCAGTACTTC. This encodes CASSSNPGGAYEQYF.

The rearrangement uses TRBV7-6 and TRBJ2-1, with 10 bases matching TRBD2. This CDR3 spans 15 amino acids. Germline V gene data show CDR1 as SGHVS and CDR2 as FNYEAQ. V shed 6 bases, J shed 4 bases, and the junction held 6 bases outside the gene matches. CDR3 sequence reads: CASSPGLAEYNEQFF. CDR3 nucleotide sequence: TGTGCCAGCAGTCCTGGACTAGCGGAATACAATGAGCAGTTCTTC.

The V gene is TRBV28, the J gene TRBJ2-1; perhaps TRBD1 as D (6 bases). CDR3 length equals 14 residues. Trimming took off 3 bases at V and 8 bases at J, with 14 bases between the two ends. CDR1 and CDR2 (germline): MDHEN, SYDVKM. CDR3 protein: CASSLRGMIYEQFF. The CDR3 DNA is TGTGCCAGCAGTTTGAGGGGGATGATATATGAGCAGTTCTTC.

The chain combines TRBV28 with TRBJ2-3; D possibly corresponds to TRBD1 (5 bases). The V end was cut by 7 bases, the J end by 0 bases, with 14 bases between. This CDR3 region has 15 residues. Germline lookup yields CDR1 MDHEN and CDR2 SYDVKM. The CDR3 sequence: CASIFAGSSTDTQYF. In DNA form, the CDR3 reads TGTGCCAGCATTTTCGCAGGGTCTAGCACAGATACGCAGTATTTT.

The chain recombines TRBV15 with TRBJ2-7; maybe TRBD1 (6 bases). The CDR3 is 13 residues long. Germline V gene sequence: CDR1 LNHNV, CDR2 YYDKDF (reference sequence). Trimming removed 5 bases from V and 3 bases from J, with 11 bases in between. The CDR3 sequence is CATSVGRGYEQYF. The CDR3 DNA reads TGTGCCACCAGCGTGGGCAGGGGCTACGAGCAGTACTTC.

The chain employs TRBV5-1 and TRBJ2-1, with 9 bases lining up with TRBD1. CDR1 SGHRS and CDR2 YFSETQ come from the germline V gene. This CDR3 region has 16 residues. Trimming took 0 bases from V and 9 from J; bases not matched to a gene: 10. The CDR3 DNA reads as TGCGCCAGCAGCTTGGCCACAACAGGGGGCGACGGTGAGCAGTTCTTC. This codes for CASSLATTGGDGEQFF.

The chain combines TRBV27 with TRBJ2-1; TRBD2 matches at 13 bases. The germline CDR1 and CDR2 sequences are MNHEY and SMNVEV (reference sequence). The CDR3 consists of 16 residues. V shed 2 bases, J shed 8 bases, and the junction held 6 bases outside the gene matches. CDR3 region: CASSLTLAGGIHEQFF. In nucleotides, the CDR3 is TGTGCCAGCAGTTTAACACTAGCGGGAGGGATCCATGAGCAGTTCTTC.

The J gene is TRBJ2-1, the V gene TRBV13; D might be TRBD2 (5 bases). In germline, CDR1 is PRHDT, CDR2 FYEKMQ (reference sequence). V was clipped by 5 bases and J by 7 bases, with 9 bases between them. This CDR3 region has 12 residues. CDR3 amino acids: CASSREWNEQFF. CDR3 DNA sequence: TGTGCCAGCAGCCGGGAATGGAATGAGCAGTTCTTC.

This chain connects TRBV6-4 to TRBJ2-1; unclear D gene. The germline gives CDR1 MRHNA, CDR2 SNTAGT. The V and J ends lost 10 bases and 3 bases respectively, with 22 bases between them. The CDR3 spans 16 residues. This CDR3 reads CATPISVTVNYNEQFF. The CDR3 DNA is TGTGCCACCCCTATCTCCGTAACAGTCAACTACAATGAGCAGTTCTTC.

A note on this clone: Other DNA sequences in this sample translate to the same CDR3. This chain connects TRBV18 to TRBJ2-7; TRBD2 agrees at 10 bases. The CDR3 is made up of 14 amino acids. V was clipped by 6 bases and J by 2 bases; unmatched bases: 4. The germline V gene encodes CDR1 KGHSH and CDR2 LQKENI. CDR3 nucleotide sequence: TGTGCCAGCTCGCCAGCGGGAGGGCCCTACGAGCAGTACTTC. Translated: CASSPAGGPYEQYF.

V gene TRBV25-1 combines with J gene TRBJ2-3, with TRBD2 as a possible D gene (6 bases). The CDR3 covers 16 residues. In germline, CDR1 is MGHDK, CDR2 SYGVNS. V was shortened by 1 base and J by 0 bases, with 11 bases between the two germline ends. The DNA for the CDR3 is TGTGCCAGCAGTGAATGGGGGACTTCTAGCACAGATACGCAGTATTTT. Protein: CASSEWGTSSTDTQYF.

The chain links TRBV5-4 to TRBJ2-7; TRBD2 matches 11 bases. J was trimmed by 4 bases and V by 0 bases; bases with no gene match: 3. CDR3 length: 15 residues. CDR1 is SGHNT and CDR2 is YYREEE in the germline V gene (reference sequence). The CDR3 region is CASSLGGTSGYEQYF. CDR3 DNA: TGTGCCAGCAGCTTGGGTGGGACTAGCGGTTACGAGCAGTACTTC.

The CDR3 DNA is TGTGCCAGCAGCTCCGTTTCCTACGAGCAGTACTTC. Protein sequence: CASSSVSYEQYF. The chain carries TRBV11-2 and TRBJ2-7, with D unresolved. The CDR3 totals 12 residues. V lost 4 bases to trimming and J lost 1 base, with 5 bases between them. Germline loops: CDR1 SGHAT, CDR2 FQNNGV.

This clone was observed once. This sequence joins TRBV5-4 and TRBJ2-7; perhaps TRBD1 as D (6 bases). Per the germline V gene, CDR1 is SGHNT and CDR2 is YYREEE (reference sequence). The CDR3 runs to 12 residues. Trimming cost V 5 bases and J 3 bases, with 9 bases left between them. CDR3 loop: CASSGQSYEQYF. The CDR3 DNA reads TGTGCCAGCAGTGGACAGAGCTACGAGCAGTACTTC. Filled out from reference TRBV5-4 and TRBJ2-7, the complete variable domain reads ETGVTQSPTHLIKTRGQQVTLRCSSQSGHNTVSWYQQALGQGPQFIFQYYREEENGRGNFPPRFSGLQFPNYSSELNVNALELDDSALYLCASSGQSYEQYFGPGTRLTVT.

The chain employs TRBV27 and TRBJ1-6; a weak D match, TRBD1 (5 bases). Trimming removed 5 bases from V and 15 bases from J, with 17 bases in between. The germline V gene has CDR1 MNHEY and CDR2 SMNVEV (reference sequence). The CDR3 contains 13 residues. The CDR3 DNA follows: TGTGCCAGCAGTCCTCTGGGGCCCGCTAACCTCCACTTT. Its translation: CASSPLGPANLHF.

Written as DNA, the CDR3 is TGTGCCTGGAGCACGACAGGTTCCGAGCAGTACTTC. Translated: CAWSTTGSEQYF. The chain carries TRBV30 and TRBJ2-7; TRBD1 might be the D (6 bases). Trimming took 3 bases from V and 6 from J, leaving 12 bases between them. Per the germline V gene, CDR1 is GTSNPN and CDR2 is SVGIG (reference sequence). The CDR3 has 12 residues. The entire variable domain, with the rest obtained from reference TRBV30 and TRBJ2-7, is as follows: SQTIHQWPATLVQPVGSPLSLECTVEGTSNPNLYWYRQAAGRGLQLLFYSVGIGQISSEVPQNLSASRPQDRQFILSSKKLLLSDSGFYLCAWSTTGSEQYFGPGTRLTVT.

CDR3 residues: CASSFDSTSYEQYF. The DNA of the CDR3 is TGTGCCAGCAGCTTCGACAGCACGAGCTACGAGCAGTACTTC. The V call is TRBV7-8, the J call TRBJ2-7, with D maybe TRBD1 (5 bases). The V end lost 3 bases, the J end lost 3 bases, and 12 bases lay between the germline ends. Germline V gives CDR1 SGHVS, CDR2 FQNEAQ. The CDR3 length is 14 residues.

This chain uses TRBV4-1 with TRBJ2-2, with D possibly called TRBD1 or TRBD2 (6 bases each). With 6 bases removed from V and 6 bases from J, the gap between germline ends came to 11 bases. Germline V gene data show CDR1 as MGHRA and CDR2 as YSYEKL. The CDR3 has 13 amino acids. In DNA, the CDR3 is TGCGCCAGCAGACAGGGAGGTGCCGGGGAGCTGTTTTTT. It codes for CASRQGGAGELFF.

The J gene is TRBJ1-5, the V gene TRBV7-8; unclear D gene. V lost 1 base and J 0 bases, leaving 7 bases between the germline ends. This CDR3 spans 15 amino acids. Per the germline V gene, CDR1 is SGHVS and CDR2 is FQNEAQ. This CDR3 is CASSLEAASNQPQHF. The CDR3 DNA sequence: TGTGCCAGCAGCTTAGAAGCGGCTAGCAATCAGCCCCAGCATTTT.

The rearrangement joins TRBV6-5 to TRBJ2-7; no clear D. Trimming removed 5 bases at V and 2 bases at J, with 10 bases between. The CDR3 has 13 residues. Per the germline V gene, CDR1 is MNHEY and CDR2 is SVGAGI. CDR3 loop: CASSLTQAYEQYF. The DNA for the CDR3 is TGTGCCAGCAGTCTCACACAAGCCTACGAGCAGTACTTC.

This sequence joins TRBV29-1 and TRBJ2-5, with 9 bases matching TRBD2. J was trimmed by 5 bases and V by 3 bases; bases with no gene match: 7. This CDR3 region has 14 residues. CDR1 is SQVTM and CDR2 is ANQGSEA in the germline V gene. CDR3 sequence (DNA): TGCAGCGTTGACGGGCTAGCGGGGTGGGAGACCCAGTACTTC. Translation: CSVDGLAGWETQYF.